Shown below are 28 T cell receptor beta chains from a single sample sequenced in a study of metastatic and nonmetastatic thyroid tumors. Every patient was untreated before thyroid surgery. TCRdb redid the clone calls on the PCR reads using MiXCR. This repertoire shows approximately 21,000 clones, about 21% found once; its top ten account for over 55%. The sequenced sample consisted of blood. The receptors derive from a male donor with papillary thyroid cancer or a benign thyroid nodule (not recorded which). Some clones in this sample may be carry-over from other donors' samples.

This clone was detected many times. J is TRBJ2-1 and V is TRBV5-1, with a tentative D call TRBD1 (9 bases). The CDR3 contains 17 residues. Trimming stripped 0 bases from V and 8 bases from J, with 21 bases between. The germline V gene has CDR1 SGHRS and CDR2 YFSETQ. This chain's CDR3 is CASSLAIAGQGLYEQFF. As DNA, the CDR3 is TGCGCCAGCAGCTTGGCCATAGCGGGACAGGGATTGTATGAGCAGTTCTTC.

V usage is TRBV20-1 and J usage is TRBJ2-1; 8 positions match TRBD2. V lost 6 bases, J lost 9 bases, and 16 bases stayed unmatched. Germline V gene data show CDR1 as DFQATT and CDR2 as SNEGSKA (reference sequence). This CDR3 is built from 15 residues. CDR3 coding DNA: TGCAGTGCAAAAAAATCCGGGACTAGTTTGGCTGAGCAGTTCTTC. Its translation is CSAKKSGTSLAEQFF.

This clone was recorded at least ten times. The V and J genes are TRBV30 and TRBJ2-2, with TRBD1 matching over 10 bases. J gave up 0 bases and V 8 bases, and 3 bases lay outside the gene matches. CDR1 is GTSNPN, CDR2 SVGIG, per germline (reference sequence). The CDR3 is 14 amino acids. CDR3: CAAGTGANTGELFF. DNA of the CDR3: TGTGCCGCAGGGACAGGGGCGAACACCGGGGAGCTGTTTTTT.

The table lists this clone with many counts. The chain couples TRBV30 to TRBJ2-5, with 8 bases aligning to TRBD2. CDR3 length: 15 amino acids. The germline V gene has CDR1 GTSNPN and CDR2 SVGIG (reference sequence). The V gene end was trimmed by 2 bases and the J gene end by 7 bases; junction bases not matched to a gene: 12. The CDR3 loop is CAWSRSGSRSVTQYF. DNA of the CDR3: TGTGCCTGGAGTCGAAGCGGGAGTCGATCGGTGACCCAGTACTTC. Supplemented by reference TRBV30 and TRBJ2-5, the full variable domain reads SQTIHQWPATLVQPVGSPLSLECTVEGTSNPNLYWYRQAAGRGLQLLFYSVGIGQISSEVPQNLSASRPQDRQFILSSKKLLLSDSGFYLCAWSRSGSRSVTQYFGPGTRLLVL.

This clone appeared a few times. The CDR3 coding sequence is TGTGCCAGCAGTACACCGGGACAGGGCACAGATACGCAGTATTTT. Its translation: CASSTPGQGTDTQYF. The rearrangement uses TRBV28 and TRBJ2-3, with TRBD1 matching 8 bases. From germline, CDR1 is MDHEN and CDR2 SYDVKM. The CDR3 loop spans 15 amino acids. The V segment lost 5 bases and the J segment 1 base; nucleotides outside the gene matches: 5.

V usage is TRBV7-8 and J usage is TRBJ2-3; tentatively, D is TRBD1 or TRBD2 (5 bases each). CDR3 size: 14 residues. CDR1 is SGHVS and CDR2 is FQNEAQ in the germline V gene. V lost 2 bases to trimming and J lost 2 bases, with 8 bases between them. The CDR3 spells CASSLTGTTDTQYF. Written as DNA, the CDR3 is TGTGCCAGCAGCTTAACCGGGACCACAGATACGCAGTATTTT.

This clone turned up a few times. The chain combines TRBV6-1 with TRBJ1-3; D is unclear. Germline V gene data show CDR1 as MNHNS and CDR2 as SASEGT. This CDR3 has 14 residues. The V end lost 6 bases, the J end lost 4 bases, and 13 bases lay between the germline ends. The CDR3 sequence is CASRGGLYGNTIYF. CDR3 in DNA: TGTGCCAGCAGGGGAGGACTGTACGGAAACACCATATATTTT.

This clone appeared a single time. This chain uses TRBV14 with TRBJ1-3; D not certain. CDR3 size: 17 residues. Germline V gene sequence: CDR1 SGHDN, CDR2 FVKESK. Trimming took off 0 bases at V and 0 bases at J, with 12 bases between the two ends. The CDR3 DNA is TGTGCCAGCAGCCAAGATTACACATCCTTCTCTGGAAACACCATATATTTT. Translated: CASSQDYTSFSGNTIYF.

Many counts were recorded for this clone. The chain joins TRBV12-3 or TRBV12-4 to TRBJ2-1, with D possibly being TRBD1 (6 bases). The ends were cut back, 3 bases at V and 6 bases at J, with 15 bases in the middle. The CDR3 has 15 amino acids. As DNA, the CDR3 is TGTGCCAGCAGTTTCCCAGGGGCTACCCCCAATGAGCAGTTCTTC. Its protein product is CASSFPGATPNEQFF.

This clone was seen ten or more times. The chain has TRBV28 and TRBJ2-7; 8 bases line up with TRBD1. The germline gives CDR1 MDHEN, CDR2 SYDVKM. J was trimmed by 4 bases and V by 0 bases; bases with no gene match: 2. This CDR3 has 14 residues. The CDR3 sequence is CASSLWDRAYEQYF. CDR3 in DNA: TGTGCCAGCAGTTTATGGGACAGGGCGTACGAGCAGTACTTC.

The chain couples TRBV30 to TRBJ1-6, with D unclear. The CDR3 length is 15 residues. The V gene's germline CDR1 is GTSNPN and CDR2 SVGIG (reference sequence). Trimming cost V 1 base and J 4 bases, with 11 bases left between them. Here the CDR3 reads CAWSEQATYNSPLHF. DNA of the CDR3: TGTGCCTGGAGTGAGCAGGCCACATATAATTCACCCCTCCACTTT.

The V call is TRBV28, the J call TRBJ1-2; tentative D call: TRBD1 (5 bases). This CDR3 has 14 amino acids. V lost 6 bases, J lost 8 bases, and 19 bases lay in between. Per germline, CDR1 MDHEN and CDR2 SYDVKM. CDR3 DNA sequence: TGTGCCAGCAGCCGACTCTTGTTTAGGGGCGGCTACACCTTC. It specifies CASSRLLFRGGYTF.

This clone was observed a handful of times. V usage is TRBV19 and J usage is TRBJ2-1; TRBD1 agrees at 7 bases. Germline V CDR1 and CDR2: LNHDA, SQIVND (reference sequence). V was clipped by 3 bases and J by 4 bases; unmatched bases: 12. The CDR3 is 17 residues long. The CDR3 protein is CASSMGRQGYVYNEQFF. DNA for the CDR3: TGTGCCAGTAGTATGGGACGACAGGGATACGTTTACAATGAGCAGTTCTTC.

This clone was picked up many times. This chain links TRBV29-1 with TRBJ2-3; D perhaps matches TRBD2 (5 bases). CDR1 SQVTM and CDR2 ANQGSEA come from the germline V gene. Trimming stripped 7 bases from V and 0 bases from J, with 5 bases between. The CDR3 is 11 amino acids. CDR3 sequence reads: CSGRSTDTQYF. In nucleotides, the CDR3 is TGCAGCGGGAGGAGCACAGATACGCAGTATTTT.

To note about this clone: The CDR3 does not end in the conserved phenylalanine or tryptophan, so this is likely a read error. The J gene is TRBJ2-6, the V gene TRBV5-8; D unresolved. This CDR3 spans 15 amino acids. Germline lookup yields CDR1 SGHTS and CDR2 YDEGEE. The ends were cut back, 1 base at V and 0 bases at J, with 5 bases in the middle. CDR3 nucleotide sequence: TGTGCCAGCAGCTTGCTACGCTCTGGGGCCAACGTCCTGACTCTC. It codes for CASSLLRSGANVLTL.

This clone was observed at least ten times. The chain combines TRBV24-1 with TRBJ2-2; D is unclear. The CDR3 length is 15 residues. V shed 0 bases and J shed 2 bases, with 6 bases lying between them. The V gene's germline CDR1 is KGHDR and CDR2 SFDVKD. CDR3 DNA sequence: TGTGCCACCAGTGATTTGTACCAAAACACCGGGGAGCTGTTTTTT. As protein: CATSDLYQNTGELFF.

This chain joins TRBV24-1 and TRBJ2-1, with D unclear. The CDR3 consists of 12 residues. The V end was cut by 0 bases, the J end by 10 bases, with 6 bases between. Looked up from germline, CDR1 is KGHDR and CDR2 is SFDVKD. CDR3 DNA: TGTGCCACCAGTGATTTGTTGTACGAGCAGTTCTTC. As protein: CATSDLLYEQFF.

The CDR3 DNA reads as TGCAGTGCTATGGGCGGAGTGGGCCAAGAGACCCAGTACTTC. Its translation is CSAMGGVGQETQYF. This chain uses TRBV20-1 with TRBJ2-5; D call uncertain. Trimming stripped 4 bases from V and 1 base from J, with 13 bases between. CDR1 and CDR2 from the germline V gene are DFQATT and SNEGSKA (reference sequence). This CDR3 has 14 amino acids.

The chain is built from TRBV28 and TRBJ1-5, with D perhaps matching TRBD1 (6 bases). Near its end, the DNA agrees better with TRBJ2-3, so the J call may be wrong. CDR3 length equals 12 residues. Germline loops: CDR1 MDHEN, CDR2 SYDVKM. The CDR3 is CASRDINHPQYF. The CDR3 coding sequence is TGTGCCAGTAGGGACATCAATCATCCCCAGTATTTT.

The chain uses TRBV2 and TRBJ2-3; 8 positions match TRBD1. Germline V gene sequence: CDR1 SNHLY, CDR2 FYNNEI. The CDR3 runs to 17 residues. With V trimmed by 4 bases and J by 1 base, 10 bases remained unmatched. CDR3 coding DNA: TGTGCCAGCAGTGCCGGGCCGCCGGGACAGGGCACAGATACGCAGTATTTT. It yields the protein CASSAGPPGQGTDTQYF.

This clone showed up just a few times. V usage is TRBV19 and J usage is TRBJ1-2; 7 bases are a match to TRBD1. Trimming cost V 1 base and J 4 bases; bases outside gene matches: 3. CDR1 is LNHDA, CDR2 SQIVND, per germline (reference sequence). The CDR3 runs 14 residues. The DNA of the CDR3 is TGTGCCAGTAGTATAGCAGGGACAGTCTATGGCTACACCTTC. Translation gives CASSIAGTVYGYTF.

At least ten counts were recorded for this clone. The chain recombines TRBV28 with TRBJ2-3; D unclear. CDR3 length: 15 amino acids. Germline lookup yields CDR1 MDHEN and CDR2 SYDVKM. V was shortened by 5 bases and J by 4 bases, with 16 bases between the two germline ends. CDR3 DNA: TGTGCCAGCAGTCAACCCCAATTCGGAGCAGATACGCAGTATTTT. Translating it yields CASSQPQFGADTQYF.

This clone was found a few times. V is TRBV6-1 and J is TRBJ2-3, with TRBD1 matching 8 bases. The trim removed 10 bases at V and 2 bases at J, leaving 5 bases unmatched. The length of the CDR3 is 13 residues. Looked up from germline, CDR1 is MNHNS and CDR2 is SASEGT. The CDR3 loop reads CATQDRDTDTQYF. CDR3 DNA sequence: TGTGCCACACAGGACAGGGACACAGATACGCAGTATTTT.

This clone was seen many times. The CDR3 protein is CASRDGGLAGGETQYF. Written as DNA, the CDR3 is TGTGCCAGCCGCGACGGGGGACTAGCGGGAGGAGAGACCCAGTACTTC. V usage is TRBV6-1 and J usage is TRBJ2-5; 15 bases match TRBD2. The CDR3 runs 16 residues. Germline lookup yields CDR1 MNHNS and CDR2 SASEGT. The V and J ends lost 8 bases and 4 bases, in that order; junction bases with no gene match: 8.

This clone was detected ten times or more. The gene calls are TRBV7-2 and TRBJ2-3; unclear D gene. Germline loops: CDR1 SGHTA, CDR2 FQGNSA. V lost 1 base to trimming and J lost 0 bases, with 2 bases between them. This CDR3 contains 13 residues. The CDR3 DNA reads TGTGCCAGCAGCTTAGTTAGCACAGATACGCAGTATTTT. As protein: CASSLVSTDTQYF.

Ten or more counts support this clone. Other DNA sequences from this sample encode an identical CDR3 as well. J is TRBJ2-7 and V is TRBV7-6, with D perhaps TRBD1 (5 bases). Germline CDR1 is SGHVS and CDR2 is FNYEAQ. This CDR3 has 14 amino acids. Trimming stripped 5 bases from V and 7 bases from J, with 18 bases between. The CDR3 here is CASSPYRQSDEQYF. As DNA, the CDR3 is TGTGCCAGCAGCCCGTACCGACAGTCGGATGAGCAGTACTTC. The full variable domain, rest sourced from reference TRBV7-6 and TRBJ2-7, is GAGVSQSPRYKVTKRGQDVALRCDPISGHVSLYWYRQALGQGPEFLTYFNYEAQQDKSGLPNDRFSAERPEGSISTLTIQRTEQRDSAMYRCASSPYRQSDEQYFGPGTRLTVT.

This clone was seen ten or more times. V is TRBV20-1 and J is TRBJ1-1, with no clear D. Germline V gene data show CDR1 as DFQATT and CDR2 as SNEGSKA (reference sequence). Trimming shortened V by 3 bases and J by 4 bases, and 12 bases separated the two germline ends. There are 13 residues in the CDR3. The chain's CDR3 is CSASDVRATEAFF. The CDR3 bases are TGCAGTGCTAGCGACGTGCGGGCCACTGAAGCTTTCTTT.

This clone was observed at least ten times. The chain employs TRBV18 and TRBJ1-4, with no clear D. Trimming removed 4 bases from V and 4 bases from J, with 10 bases in between. The CDR3 totals 14 residues. Germline CDR1 and CDR2: KGHSH and LQKENI. For the CDR3, the DNA is TGTGCCAGCTCACAGGGCCGAGGTAATGAAAAACTGTTTTTT. It codes for CASSQGRGNEKLFF.